What follows are 19 T cell receptor beta chains derived from one specimen sequenced in a study of T cell responses to AZD1222 COVID-19 vaccine. Sequenced by immunoSEQ multiplex PCR; TCRdb stores in-frame clones only, minus some. The sample lists 150,000 to 200,000 clones; approximately 90% were seen once. The specimen comprised peripheral blood, sampled on day 0 of AZD1222 vaccination. These receptors originate from an adult in good health.

The chain carries TRBV2 and TRBJ2-1; 7 nucleotides line up with TRBD1. V was clipped by 6 bases and J by 4 bases; unmatched bases: 0. The CDR3 covers 12 residues. Germline loops: CDR1 SNHLY, CDR2 FYNNEI. The CDR3: CASRGQYNEQFF. Written as DNA, the CDR3 is TGTGCCAGCAGGGGACAGTACAATGAGCAGTTCTTC.

This clone was counted a single time. The V and J genes are TRBV6-6 and TRBJ1-2; D may be TRBD1 (6 bases). Germline CDR1 and CDR2: MNHNY and SVGAGI (reference sequence). This CDR3 comprises 16 residues. Trimming cost V 5 bases and J 4 bases, with 20 bases left between them. CDR3 nucleotides: TGTGCCAGCAGTCGAGCTTTAACAGGGATTGGCTATGGCTACACCTTC. Translated, it gives CASSRALTGIGYGYTF.

This rearrangement joins TRBV6-2 or TRBV6-3 to TRBJ2-7; D gene uncertain. CDR1 and CDR2 from the germline V gene are MNHEY and SVGEGT. The CDR3 is made up of 13 amino acids. V lost 5 bases and J lost 3, with 11 bases in between. This CDR3 is CASSHRQNYEQYF. DNA of the CDR3: TGTGCCAGCAGTCATCGACAAAACTACGAGCAGTACTTC.

The chain uses TRBV28 and TRBJ2-7, with D perhaps TRBD1 or TRBD2 (5 bases each). The CDR3 is made up of 17 amino acids. Per the germline V gene, CDR1 is MDHEN and CDR2 is SYDVKM. V lost 5 bases and J 0 bases, leaving 20 bases between the germline ends. Written as DNA, the CDR3 is TGTGCCAGCAGTAACAGACCCGGGACCGCCCCCTCCTACGAGCAGTACTTC. This sequence encodes CASSNRPGTAPSYEQYF.

V gene TRBV19 combines with J gene TRBJ2-3; no firm D call. This CDR3 region has 12 residues. Germline V gives CDR1 LNHDA, CDR2 SQIVND (reference sequence). V shed 1 base and J shed 4 bases, with 3 bases lying between them. As DNA, the CDR3 is TGTGCCAGTAGTATAGCCGCAGATACGCAGTATTTT. This sequence encodes CASSIAADTQYF.

The chain recombines TRBV15 with TRBJ1-1; D is ambiguous. Germline CDR1 is LNHNV and CDR2 is YYDKDF (reference sequence). V lost 0 bases to trimming and J lost 5 bases, with 7 bases between them. The CDR3 is 13 amino acids. The DNA of the CDR3 is TGTGCCACCAGCAGAGATCGGGGAACTGAAGCTTTCTTT. It yields the protein CATSRDRGTEAFF.

V usage is TRBV5-4 and J usage is TRBJ1-1; D ambiguous. Germline V gives CDR1 SGHNT, CDR2 YYREEE (reference sequence). With 4 bases removed from V and 1 base from J, the gap between germline ends came to 14 bases. This CDR3 is built from 15 residues. CDR3: CASSLAAGSNTEAFF. The CDR3 DNA is TGTGCCAGCAGCCTGGCTGCAGGCTCGAACACTGAAGCTTTCTTT.

The rearrangement joins TRBV6-5 to TRBJ1-1; D not resolved. The V and J ends lost 6 bases and 2 bases respectively, with 10 bases between them. The CDR3 loop spans 13 amino acids. Per the germline V gene, CDR1 is MNHEY and CDR2 is SVGAGI. CDR3 DNA: TGTGCCAGCAGCCCGACACCTAACACTGAAGCTTTCTTT. Protein product: CASSPTPNTEAFF.

The J gene is TRBJ1-2, the V gene TRBV3-1 (or the pseudogene TRBV3-2); unclear D gene. Trimming stripped 1 base from V and 1 base from J, with 7 bases between. The CDR3 consists of 14 residues. Germline-derived CDR1 and CDR2 are LGHDT and YNNKEL (reference sequence). CDR3 DNA: TGTGCCAGCAGCCAAGGTCGGCTTAACTATGGCTACACCTTC. It translates to CASSQGRLNYGYTF.

The chain uses TRBV28 and TRBJ2-5; TRBD1 matches at 11 bases. Germline CDR1 is MDHEN and CDR2 is SYDVKM. Unmatched junction bases numbered 4, after V lost 2 bases and J lost 5 bases. CDR3 length: 15 residues. Written as DNA, the CDR3 is TGTGCCAGCAGTTTAGTGGGACAGGGGGACGAGACCCAGTACTTC. Its translation: CASSLVGQGDETQYF.

This chain uses TRBV10-1 with TRBJ2-2; 7 nucleotides match TRBD2. The CDR3 runs 14 residues. The ends lost 5 bases at V and 5 bases at J; junction bases unmatched: 5. Per the germline V gene, CDR1 is WNHNN and CDR2 is SYGVQD (reference sequence). The DNA of the CDR3 is TGCGCCAGCAGTTGCGCCGGGAGGACCGGGGAGCTGTTTTTT. Its protein is CASSCAGRTGELFF.

The CDR3 region has the DNA TGCGCCAGCAGCTCGCCTCCGGGACAGGGTGCAACTAATGAAAAACTGTTTTTT. Protein: CASSSPPGQGATNEKLFF. This sequence joins TRBV5-1 and TRBJ1-4, with TRBD1 matching over 9 bases. This CDR3 has 18 amino acids. CDR1 SGHRS and CDR2 YFSETQ come from the germline V gene. The trim removed 3 bases at V and 0 bases at J, leaving 9 bases unmatched. The variable domain in full, with the rest retrieved from reference TRBV5-1 and TRBJ1-4, is KAGVTQTPRYLIKTRGQQVTLSCSPISGHRSVSWYQQTPGQGLQFLFEYFSETQRNKGNFPGRFSGRQFSNSRSEMNVSTLELGDSALYLCASSSPPGQGATNEKLFFGSGTQLSVL.

This chain connects TRBV6-2 or TRBV6-3 to TRBJ1-2, with a tentative D call TRBD1 (5 bases). CDR3 size: 14 residues. Germline V gene data show CDR1 as MNHEY and CDR2 as SVGEGT. V dropped 4 bases and J dropped 4 bases, with 13 bases sitting between them. Written as DNA, the CDR3 is TGTGCCAGCAGTTCCGGGGCGGCTTCCTATGGCTACACCTTC. It yields the protein CASSSGAASYGYTF.

J is TRBJ2-1 and V is TRBV2, with D perhaps TRBD1 (5 bases). V was trimmed by 6 bases and J by 2 bases, leaving 11 bases between them. This CDR3 spans 14 amino acids. Germline CDR1 SNHLY, CDR2 FYNNEI. The chain's CDR3 is CASRAGLAYNEQFF. CDR3 nucleotides: TGTGCCAGCAGGGCAGGGTTAGCCTACAATGAGCAGTTCTTC.

This sequence joins TRBV4-2 and TRBJ1-5; D remains ambiguous. Trimming cost V 0 bases and J 3 bases, with 12 bases left between them. The CDR3 runs 16 residues. Germline-derived CDR1 and CDR2 are LGHNA and YNFKEQ. The CDR3, as DNA: TGTGCCAGCAGCCAAGAAGGAACAAAGTTCAATCAGCCCCAGCATTTT. It yields the protein CASSQEGTKFNQPQHF.

The gene calls are TRBV11-2 and TRBJ1-2, with 8 bases identical to TRBD1. Germline lookup yields CDR1 SGHAT and CDR2 FQNNGV. J gave up 12 bases and V 1 base, and 10 bases lay outside the gene matches. The CDR3 has 14 amino acids. The CDR3 DNA sequence: TGTGCCAGCAGCTTAGGGACAGGGACGAGGGGCCACACCTTC. Encoded protein: CASSLGTGTRGHTF.

For the CDR3, the DNA is TGTGCCAGTAGTATTCAGGGTCAGGGCTACACCTTC. Translation: CASSIQGQGYTF. The rearrangement links TRBV19 to TRBJ1-2; D is perhaps TRBD1 (5 bases). This CDR3 contains 12 residues. V dropped 3 bases and J dropped 8 bases, with 10 bases sitting between them. CDR1 and CDR2 from the germline V gene are LNHDA and SQIVND (reference sequence). The whole variable domain, remainder taken from reference TRBV19 and TRBJ1-2, is DGGITQSPKYLFRKEGQNVTLSCEQNLNHDAMYWYRQDPGQGLRLIYYSQIVNDFQKGDIAEGYSVSREKKESFPLTVTSAQKNPTAFYLCASSIQGQGYTFGSGTRLTVV.

This clone was detected once. The chain combines TRBV28 with TRBJ1-5; perhaps TRBD1 as D (6 bases). The CDR3 spans 15 residues. V was clipped by 1 base and J by 7 bases, with 14 bases between them. Germline assignment: CDR1 MDHEN and CDR2 SYDVKM. The CDR3 DNA reads TGTGCCAGCAGTTTATCGTTACAGGGTAAGCAGCCCCAGCATTTT. This sequence encodes CASSLSLQGKQPQHF.

The rearrangement joins TRBV5-1 to TRBJ1-3, with D perhaps matching TRBD1 (6 bases). The germline gives CDR1 SGHRS, CDR2 YFSETQ. V was cut by 4 bases and J by 4 bases, with 21 bases left in between. The CDR3 extends over 17 amino acids. CDR3 loop: CASSNAPTGGEGNTIYF. The CDR3 bases are TGCGCCAGCAGCAACGCCCCGACCGGGGGCGAGGGAAACACCATATATTTT.